Listed here are 8 T cell receptor beta chains from one sample, sequenced in a study of control samples from healthy donors and cancer patients. This table comes from immunoSEQ multiplex PCR, and its TCRdb copy is limited to in-frame clones, with some not included. The table shows 140,000 to 150,000 clones, with 80% to 95% occurring only once. The sequenced sample was blood. These receptors were obtained from a man in his late teens or twenties in good health.

The J gene is TRBJ2-3, the V gene TRBV4-3; TRBD2 aligns across 10 bases. The V and J ends lost 3 bases and 4 bases, in that order; junction bases with no gene match: 7. This CDR3 is built from 16 residues. The germline V gene encodes CDR1 LGHNA and CDR2 YSLEER. The CDR3 region has the DNA TGCGCCAGCAGCCAGGAAAATAGCGGGAGGTCAGATACGCAGTATTTT. Amino acids: CASSQENSGRSDTQYF.

V usage is TRBV11-2 and J usage is TRBJ1-1; D gene ambiguous. This CDR3 is 15 amino acids long. Trimming left V 1 base short and J 0 bases short, with 9 bases between. In germline, CDR1 is SGHAT, CDR2 FQNNGV. The CDR3 spells CASSLGIGMNTEAFF. In DNA, the CDR3 is TGTGCCAGCAGCTTAGGGATAGGGATGAACACTGAAGCTTTCTTT.

The rearrangement links TRBV18 to TRBJ1-2; 9 bases line up with TRBD1. This CDR3 region has 15 residues. Germline V gene data show CDR1 as KGHSH and CDR2 as LQKENI. V trimming: 3 bases; J trimming: 4 bases; junction bases outside the gene matches: 6. The CDR3 sequence is CASSPGDRAGYGYTF. The CDR3 bases are TGTGCCAGCTCACCCGGGGACAGGGCGGGCTATGGCTACACCTTC.

Details on this clone: The junction and the germline gene differ at one end; a read error may be behind it. The chain recombines TRBV7-9 with TRBJ1-4; the D is unclear. The CDR3 has 11 amino acids. Germline V gene sequence: CDR1 SEHNR, CDR2 FQNEAQ (reference sequence). The CDR3 coding sequence is TGTGCCAGCAGCTTAGAAGGGTCCTCGGTTTTT. Its protein product is CASSLEGSSVF.

V and J are TRBV27 and TRBJ2-5; D remains unclear. The V end lost 2 bases, the J end lost 2 bases, and 12 bases lay between the germline ends. Per the germline V gene, CDR1 is MNHEY and CDR2 is SMNVEV (reference sequence). The CDR3 length is 15 residues. The DNA for the CDR3 is TGTGCCAGCAGTTTAAACGGTTTTCCGCAAGAGACCCAGTACTTC. The encoded protein is CASSLNGFPQETQYF.

V and J are TRBV4-3 and TRBJ2-2, with no clear D. The V end was cut by 5 bases, the J end by 0 bases, with 10 bases between. The CDR3 is 15 amino acids. Per germline, CDR1 LGHNA and CDR2 YSLEER. In DNA form, the CDR3 reads TGCGCCAGCAGCGAAAGGTCATCGAACACCGGGGAGCTGTTTTTT. Residues: CASSERSSNTGELFF.

V usage is TRBV6-2 or TRBV6-3 and J usage is TRBJ1-1; maybe TRBD1 (5 bases). Germline loops: CDR1 MNHEY, CDR2 SVGEGT. The CDR3 has 17 residues. V lost 2 bases and J lost 0, with 16 bases in between. Written as DNA, the CDR3 is TGTGCCAGCAGTTACGTTGGGACGGGGATAATGAACACTGAAGCTTTCTTT. Protein: CASSYVGTGIMNTEAFF.

The gene calls are TRBV27 and TRBJ2-6; D perhaps matches TRBD2 (5 bases). The CDR3 runs to 16 residues. Trimming took 3 bases from V and 2 from J, leaving 11 bases between them. The germline V gene has CDR1 MNHEY and CDR2 SMNVEV (reference sequence). In DNA form, the CDR3 reads TGTGCCAGCAGTTTCCTTGCCGGGGCTGGGGCCAACGTCCTGACTTTC. This gives the protein CASSFLAGAGANVLTF.